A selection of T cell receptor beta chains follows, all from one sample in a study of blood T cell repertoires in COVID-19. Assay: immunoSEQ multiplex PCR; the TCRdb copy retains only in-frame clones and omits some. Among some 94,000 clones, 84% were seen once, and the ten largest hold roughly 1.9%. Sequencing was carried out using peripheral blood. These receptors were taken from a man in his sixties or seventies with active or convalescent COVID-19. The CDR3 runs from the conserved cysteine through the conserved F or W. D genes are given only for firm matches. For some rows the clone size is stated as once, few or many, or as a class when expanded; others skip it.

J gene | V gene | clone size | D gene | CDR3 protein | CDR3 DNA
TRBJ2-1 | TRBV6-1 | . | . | CASREGLRGGSYNEQFF | TGTGCCAGCAGGGAAGGCCTGAGGGGGGGGTCCTACAATGAGCAGTTCTTC
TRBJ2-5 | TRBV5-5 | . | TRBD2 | CASSRRTSGGAETQYF | TGTGCCAGCAGCCGACGGACTAGCGGGGGGGCAGAGACCCAGTACTTC
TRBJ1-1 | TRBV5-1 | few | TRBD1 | CASSWQDRHTEAFF | TGCGCCAGCAGCTGGCAGGACAGGCACACTGAAGCTTTCTTT
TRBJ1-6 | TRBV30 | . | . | CAWARAESSYNSPLHF | TGTGCCTGGGCCAGGGCGGAGAGCTCCTATAATTCACCCCTCCACTTT
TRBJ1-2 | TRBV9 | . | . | CASSVGPATGYGYTF | TGTGCCAGCAGCGTAGGACCAGCCACGGGCTATGGCTACACCTTC
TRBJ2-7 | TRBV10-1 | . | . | CASSKGGHFEQYF | TGCGCCAGCAGTAAAGGGGGACACTTCGAGCAGTACTTC
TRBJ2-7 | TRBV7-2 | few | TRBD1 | CASSSNGQVYGQYF | TGTGCCAGCAGCTCAAATGGACAGGTCTACGGGCAGTACTTC
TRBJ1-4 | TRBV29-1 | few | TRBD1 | CSVGGQGAGSAEKLFF | TGCAGCGTTGGGGGACAGGGGGCCGGATCAGCTGAAAAACTGTTTTTT
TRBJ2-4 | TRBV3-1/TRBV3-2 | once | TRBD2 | CASSQDLAGPKSAKNIQYF | TGTGCCAGCAGCCAAGATCTAGCGGGACCGAAGTCGGCCAAAAACATTCAGTACTTC
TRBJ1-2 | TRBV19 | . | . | CASSIDPLREDYGYTF | TGTGCCAGTAGTATAGATCCGCTAAGGGAGGACTATGGCTACACCTTC
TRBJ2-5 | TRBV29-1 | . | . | CSAEAGQETQYF | TGCAGCGCCGAGGCCGGCCAAGAGACCCAGTACTTC